Presented here are 30 T cell receptor beta chains from one specimen sequenced in a study of T cell responses to AZD1222 COVID-19 vaccine (dated by TCRdb to the early 2020s). The library was produced with the immunoSEQ multiplex PCR assay. What TCRdb holds here is the immuneACCESS table cut down to in-frame rearrangements. Part of the clones is not present; checked against another copy, under half of the missing clones reflect an unresolved V gene, and the others are unexplained. For this sample the table gives roughly 110,000 clones, of which around 87% were detected only once. Together, the top ten hold over 3.5% of the sample. In light of the paper, this sample's time point label describes: baseline before first vaccination. The sample here was peripheral blood, taken on day 0 of AZD1222 vaccination. The source of these receptors is an adult in good health.

This chain joins TRBV30 and TRBJ1-3; 7 bases agree with TRBD1. The germline V gene has CDR1 GTSNPN and CDR2 SVGIG (reference sequence). V was clipped by 3 bases and J by 3 bases; unmatched bases: 5. The CDR3 runs to 14 residues. The DNA of the CDR3 is TGTGCCTGGAGGGAGGGGGCGCGTGGAAACACCATATATTTT. Residues: CAWREGARGNTIYF.

Here the CDR3 reads CASSYGSSGSLADTQYF. The DNA of the CDR3 is TGTGCCAGCAGTTACGGGTCTAGCGGGAGCTTGGCAGATACGCAGTATTTT. The J gene is TRBJ2-3, the V gene TRBV6-2 or TRBV6-3, with 10 bases matching TRBD2. With V trimmed by 2 bases and J by 4 bases, 9 bases remained unmatched. Germline CDR1 is MNHEY and CDR2 is SVGEGT. The CDR3 runs 17 residues.

The genes are TRBV27 and TRBJ2-2, with no clear D. CDR3 length: 17 amino acids. Germline loops: CDR1 MNHEY, CDR2 SMNVEV (reference sequence). V was clipped by 0 bases and J by 0 bases, with 11 bases between them. The CDR3 reads CASSLSPSGSNTGELFF. In nucleotides, the CDR3 is TGTGCCAGCAGTTTATCCCCCTCGGGTTCGAACACCGGGGAGCTGTTTTTT.

The chain combines TRBV7-2 with TRBJ2-2, with 7 bases lining up with TRBD2. V lost 5 bases and J lost 0; bases outside the gene matches: 3. Germline CDR1 is SGHTA and CDR2 is FQGNSA. The CDR3 covers 15 residues. CDR3 DNA sequence: TGTGCCAGCAGCGTCACTAGCGCGAACACCGGGGAGCTGTTTTTT. This encodes CASSVTSANTGELFF.

The CDR3 coding sequence is TGTGCCAGCAGTGAAGGGACTAGCCGGGAGACCCAGTACTTC. Amino acids: CASSEGTSRETQYF. The rearrangement links TRBV6-1 to TRBJ2-5; the match to TRBD2 covers 8 bases. Trimming at V came to 1 base and at J to 5 bases, leaving 3 bases not matched to a gene. CDR1 is MNHNS, CDR2 SASEGT, per germline. The CDR3 is made up of 14 amino acids.

This rearrangement joins TRBV6-2 or TRBV6-3 to TRBJ1-2, with 10 bases fitting TRBD1. From germline, CDR1 is MNHEY and CDR2 SVGEGT. The CDR3 consists of 14 residues. With V trimmed by 4 bases and J by 6 bases, 5 bases remained unmatched. CDR3 loop: CASSWPGQGNGYTF. As DNA, the CDR3 is TGTGCCAGCAGTTGGCCGGGACAGGGGAATGGCTACACCTTC.

This clone was picked up a small number of times. The rearrangement links TRBV11-2 to TRBJ1-1; D unresolved. Between the trimmed V and J ends, which lost 0 bases and 3 bases, there was a span of 14 bases. The CDR3 consists of 16 residues. The germline V gene has CDR1 SGHAT and CDR2 FQNNGV. For the CDR3, the DNA is TGTGCCAGCAGCTTAGAGTTCGGGTCCCGGCACACTGAAGCTTTCTTT. Translated: CASSLEFGSRHTEAFF. The variable domain in full, completed from reference TRBV11-2 and TRBJ1-1, reads EAGVAQSPRYKIIEKRQSVAFWCNPISGHATLYWYQQILGQGPKLLIQFQNNGVVDDSQLPKDRFSAERLKGVDSTLKIQPAKLEDSAVYLCASSLEFGSRHTEAFFGQGTRLTVV.

V usage is TRBV7-2 and J usage is TRBJ1-2, with 7 positions matching TRBD1. The J segment lost 7 bases and the V segment lost 7 bases, leaving 12 bases of the junction unmatched. The CDR3 is 14 amino acids. Germline values: CDR1 SGHTA, CDR2 FQGNSA. CDR3 in amino acids: CASNGKGARRGYTF. Written as DNA, the CDR3 is TGTGCCAGCAACGGAAAGGGGGCGCGGCGTGGCTACACCTTC.

This chain joins TRBV27 and TRBJ1-5; D uncertain. Deletions cut 6 bases from V and 7 bases from J, with 13 bases between. The germline V gene has CDR1 MNHEY and CDR2 SMNVEV (reference sequence). This CDR3 is 13 amino acids long. The CDR3, as DNA: TGTGCCAGCAGCCCCCCGGCGATGCAGCCCCAGCATTTT. As protein: CASSPPAMQPQHF.

The chain combines TRBV28 with TRBJ2-1, with 8 bases aligning to TRBD2. V lost 7 bases to trimming and J lost 0 bases; unmatched junction nucleotides: 2. Germline assignment: CDR1 MDHEN and CDR2 SYDVKM. The CDR3 sequence is 14 residues long. This CDR3 is CASTLAGSYNEQFF. The CDR3 nucleotides are TGTGCCAGCACCCTAGCGGGCTCCTACAATGAGCAGTTCTTC. The full variable domain, completed using reference TRBV28 and TRBJ2-1, is DVKVTQSSRYLVKRTGEKVFLECVQDMDHENMFWYRQDPGLGLRLIYFSYDVKMKEKGDIPEGYSVSREKKERFSLILESASTNQTSMYLCASTLAGSYNEQFFGPGTRLTVL.

V and J are TRBV27 and TRBJ1-2; the D gene is possibly TRBD1 (5 bases). The germline V and J ends were trimmed by 2 bases and 7 bases, with 14 bases remaining between them. The CDR3 loop spans 14 amino acids. Germline loops: CDR1 MNHEY, CDR2 SMNVEV (reference sequence). The CDR3 reads CASSLREGRLGYTF. CDR3 DNA sequence: TGTGCCAGCAGTTTAAGGGAGGGGCGTCTTGGCTACACCTTC.

This clone was seen a handful of times. The same CDR3 arises from other DNA sequences in this sample as well. V and J are TRBV30 and TRBJ1-4; 11 nucleotides line up with TRBD1. The CDR3 is 14 amino acids. J was trimmed by 5 bases and V by 2 bases; bases with no gene match: 1. Germline-derived CDR1 and CDR2 are GTSNPN and SVGIG (reference sequence). For the CDR3, the DNA is TGTGCCTGGAGTCGGACAGGGGGCAATGAAAAACTGTTTTTT. Its translation: CAWSRTGGNEKLFF.

The rearrangement joins TRBV12-3 or TRBV12-4 to TRBJ2-1; 7 nucleotides line up with TRBD2. J gave up 8 bases and V 3 bases, and 4 bases lay outside the gene matches. CDR3 length: 13 amino acids. CDR3: CASSLTSLDEQFF. The CDR3 DNA is TGTGCCAGCAGTTTGACTAGCTTGGATGAGCAGTTCTTC.

The chain employs TRBV5-1 and TRBJ1-4, with D maybe TRBD1 (5 bases). There are 16 residues in the CDR3. The V end lost 0 bases, the J end lost 3 bases, and 12 bases lay between the germline ends. Germline V gives CDR1 SGHRS, CDR2 YFSETQ. The CDR3 is CASSLATGASNEKLFF. CDR3 in DNA: TGCGCCAGCAGCTTGGCCACCGGGGCATCTAATGAAAAACTGTTTTTT.

The chain carries TRBV5-1 and TRBJ1-4, with D uncertain. This CDR3 contains 14 residues. Trimming removed 1 base at V and 8 bases at J, with 12 bases between. CDR1 SGHRS and CDR2 YFSETQ come from the germline V gene. CDR3 region: CASSLSSKGEKLFF. The CDR3 coding sequence is TGCGCCAGCAGCTTGAGCTCAAAAGGGGAAAAACTGTTTTTT. The entire variable domain, with the rest obtained from reference TRBV5-1 and TRBJ1-4, is as follows: KAGVTQTPRYLIKTRGQQVTLSCSPISGHRSVSWYQQTPGQGLQFLFEYFSETQRNKGNFPGRFSGRQFSNSRSEMNVSTLELGDSALYLCASSLSSKGEKLFFGSGTQLSVL.

The chain employs TRBV19 and TRBJ1-5; tentative D call: TRBD1 (6 bases). This CDR3 region has 15 residues. The ends were cut back, 10 bases at V and 0 bases at J, with 16 bases in the middle. Germline V gene data show CDR1 as LNHDA and CDR2 as SQIVND (reference sequence). DNA for the CDR3: TGTGCCACTAAGTCATGGGGGGCTAGCAATCAGCCCCAGCATTTT. Protein sequence: CATKSWGASNQPQHF.

V usage is TRBV15 and J usage is TRBJ1-4; D is ambiguous. The V gene lost 0 bases and the J gene lost 8 bases, with 13 bases spanning the gap. The germline gives CDR1 LNHNV, CDR2 YYDKDF (reference sequence). This CDR3 is built from 15 residues. The CDR3 protein is CATSRDGGAGEKLFF. The DNA of the CDR3 is TGTGCCACCAGCAGAGATGGAGGTGCGGGCGAAAAACTGTTTTTT.

This chain connects TRBV5-4 to TRBJ1-3; maybe TRBD1 (5 bases). Germline V gene sequence: CDR1 SGHNT, CDR2 YYREEE (reference sequence). Between the trimmed V and J ends, which lost 0 bases and 0 bases, there was a span of 10 bases. The CDR3 has 16 amino acids. This chain's CDR3 is CASSLGGVSSGNTIYF. The DNA of the CDR3 is TGTGCCAGCAGCTTGGGGGGGGTGAGCTCTGGAAACACCATATATTTT.

The V gene is TRBV6-5, the J gene TRBJ1-5; D uncertain. V was clipped by 6 bases and J by 5 bases, with 11 bases between them. Per the germline V gene, CDR1 is MNHEY and CDR2 is SVGAGI. This CDR3 region has 13 residues. The DNA of the CDR3 is TGTGCCAGCAGAATAGACTTTGATCAGCCCCAGCATTTT. This codes for CASRIDFDQPQHF.

This chain uses TRBV27 with TRBJ1-1; 10 bases line up with TRBD1. This CDR3 is 16 amino acids long. Trimming removed 6 bases from V and 4 bases from J; junction bases left unmatched: 11. Germline CDR1 and CDR2: MNHEY and SMNVEV (reference sequence). The CDR3 region is CASSPTRDRGLTEAFF. CDR3 in DNA: TGTGCCAGCAGCCCAACCCGGGACAGGGGACTCACTGAAGCTTTCTTT.

The CDR3 DNA sequence: TGCGCCAGCAGTCTCGCGCCCTCAACGGGGTGCTACAGCAATCAGCCCCAGCATTTT. Amino acids: CASSLAPSTGCYSNQPQHF. The chain has TRBV23-1 and TRBJ1-5, with D hard to call. TRBV23-1 is treated as an ORF (open reading frame) with a function not yet certain. V lost 4 bases and J lost 1, with 23 bases in between. The CDR3 totals 19 residues.

The rearrangement joins TRBV12-5 to TRBJ2-1, with 15 nucleotides matching TRBD2. V lost 6 bases and J lost 9; bases outside the gene matches: 15. Germline-derived CDR1 and CDR2 are LGHNT and FRNRAP. There are 18 residues in the CDR3. CDR3 DNA sequence: TGTGCTAGTGGCCGAAAAGCCGGGACTAGCGGGGGGTACGTTGAGCAGTTCTTC. As protein: CASGRKAGTSGGYVEQFF.

This rearrangement joins TRBV7-2 to TRBJ2-7, with a weak D call TRBD1 (5 bases). Germline V gene lookup returns CDR1 SGHTA and CDR2 FQGNSA. Trimming removed 4 bases at V and 3 bases at J, with 13 bases between. The CDR3 covers 14 residues. CDR3 sequence (DNA): TGTGCCAGCAGCTACACACTGGGGCTCTACGAGCAGTACTTC. Translating it yields CASSYTLGLYEQYF.

Here the CDR3 DNA reads TGTGCCAGCAGCCTGAGGACAGGGCCCTACGAGCAGTACTTC. This encodes CASSLRTGPYEQYF. The chain is built from TRBV5-6 and TRBJ2-7; 8 nucleotides line up with TRBD1. From germline, CDR1 is SGHDT and CDR2 YYEEEE. This CDR3 region has 14 residues. After removal of 4 bases from V and 2 bases from J, the junction contained 5 bases not matched to a gene.

A single count supports this clone. The rearrangement joins TRBV11-2 to TRBJ2-5; 8 bases line up with TRBD1. Germline CDR1 SGHAT, CDR2 FQNNGV. This CDR3 is built from 17 residues. J was trimmed by 4 bases and V by 5 bases; bases with no gene match: 15. The CDR3 DNA follows: TGTGCCAGCAGCCCCTCCGGACAGGGAGGAATGGGAGAGACCCAGTACTTC. Protein sequence: CASSPSGQGGMGETQYF.

The chain couples TRBV2 to TRBJ1-1, with 9 bases identical to TRBD1. V lost 5 bases and J lost 5; bases outside the gene matches: 15. CDR3 length: 17 residues. Germline CDR1 reads SNHLY; CDR2 reads FYNNEI. The CDR3 loop reads CASSIPRDRAGWTEAFF. Written as DNA, the CDR3 is TGTGCCAGCAGTATTCCCCGGGACAGGGCGGGGTGGACTGAAGCTTTCTTT. Full variable domain (missing parts from reference TRBV2 and TRBJ1-1): EPEVTQTPSHQVTQMGQEVILRCVPISNHLYFYWYRQILGQKVEFLVSFYNNEISEKSEIFDDQFSVERPDGSNFTLKIRSTKLEDSAMYFCASSIPRDRAGWTEAFFGQGTRLTVV.

The J gene is TRBJ2-5, the V gene TRBV18; tentative D call: TRBD2 (6 bases). From germline, CDR1 is KGHSH and CDR2 LQKENI. V was shortened by 1 base and J by 3 bases, with 6 bases between the two germline ends. The CDR3 spans 13 residues. The CDR3 here is CASSPRREETQYF. The CDR3, as DNA: TGTGCCAGCTCACCACGGAGGGAAGAGACCCAGTACTTC.

This sequence joins TRBV4-2 and TRBJ2-1; 7 positions match TRBD2. V lost 0 bases to trimming and J lost 2 bases; unmatched junction nucleotides: 4. The CDR3 has 16 residues. CDR1 is LGHNA and CDR2 is YNFKEQ in the germline V gene. The CDR3 DNA is TGTGCCAGCAGCCAAGATAGGGCGGGGGCCTACAATGAGCAGTTCTTC. Translation: CASSQDRAGAYNEQFF.

J is TRBJ2-1 and V is TRBV4-1, with D unresolved. The length of the CDR3 is 13 residues. Germline-derived CDR1 and CDR2 are MGHRA and YSYEKL. With 1 base removed from V and 9 bases from J, the gap between germline ends came to 10 bases. CDR3 region: CASSQAGSREQFF. Written as DNA, the CDR3 is TGCGCCAGCAGCCAAGCCGGTAGCCGTGAGCAGTTCTTC.

The chain joins TRBV11-3 to TRBJ2-2; TRBD2 aligns across 12 bases. The CDR3 totals 15 residues. Germline values: CDR1 SGHNT, CDR2 YENEEA. Trimming took 6 bases from V and 5 from J; bases not matched to a gene: 4. CDR3 protein: CASRRTSGNTGELFF. CDR3 bases: TGTGCCAGCAGACGGACTAGCGGGAATACCGGGGAGCTGTTTTTT. The full variable domain, its missing parts supplied by reference TRBV11-3 and TRBJ2-2, is EAGVVQSPRYKIIEKKQPVAFWCNPISGHNTLYWYLQNLGQGPELLIRYENEEAVDDSQLPKDRFSAERLKGVDSTLKIQPAELGDSAVYLCASRRTSGNTGELFFGEGSRLTVL.